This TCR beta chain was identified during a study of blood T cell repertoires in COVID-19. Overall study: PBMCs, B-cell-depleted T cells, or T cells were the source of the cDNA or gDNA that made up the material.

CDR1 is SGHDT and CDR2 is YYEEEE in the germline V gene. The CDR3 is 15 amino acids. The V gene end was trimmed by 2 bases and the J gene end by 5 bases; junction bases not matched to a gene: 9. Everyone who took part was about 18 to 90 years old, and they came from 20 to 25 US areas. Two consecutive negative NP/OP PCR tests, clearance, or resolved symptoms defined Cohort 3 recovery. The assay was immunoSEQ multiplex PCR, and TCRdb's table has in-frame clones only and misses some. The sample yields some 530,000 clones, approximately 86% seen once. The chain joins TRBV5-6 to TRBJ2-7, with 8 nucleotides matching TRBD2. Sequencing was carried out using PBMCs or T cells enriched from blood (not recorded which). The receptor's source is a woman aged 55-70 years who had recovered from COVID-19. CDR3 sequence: CASSFRGLVIHEQYF. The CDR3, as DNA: TGTGCCAGCAGCTTTAGGGGACTAGTAATCCACGAGCAGTACTTC.